The 19 T cell receptor beta chains listed next were all sequenced from one sample in a study of OX40 agonist ivuxolimab in advanced cancers. The assay was immunoSEQ multiplex PCR, and TCRdb's table has in-frame clones only and misses some. In the table there are 60,000 to 65,000 clones, approximately 79% of which are singletons. The sample was CD4+ or CD8+ T cells sorted from blood, taken in a trial of the OX40 agonist ivuxolimab. Every receptor here comes from an adult with an advanced solid tumor such as melanoma, head and neck, liver or kidney cancer.

V gene TRBV19 combines with J gene TRBJ1-5; D is possibly TRBD1 (6 bases). Deletions cut 6 bases from V and 4 bases from J, with 7 bases between. Germline V gives CDR1 LNHDA, CDR2 SQIVND (reference sequence). The CDR3 extends over 12 amino acids. The CDR3: CASRGQNQPQHF. CDR3 in DNA: TGTGCCAGTAGGGGACAAAATCAGCCCCAGCATTTT.

The chain uses TRBV2 and TRBJ2-1; tentative D call: TRBD1 (5 bases). Looked up from germline, CDR1 is SNHLY and CDR2 is FYNNEI. V shed 11 bases and J shed 4 bases, with 27 bases lying between them. The CDR3 runs to 17 residues. For the CDR3, the DNA is TGTGCCGTTTCTGCTTTGGGGCTAAGGTCGCTATACAATGAGCAGTTCTTC. As protein: CAVSALGLRSLYNEQFF.

The chain is built from TRBV19 and TRBJ2-5; 13 bases match TRBD2. CDR1 LNHDA and CDR2 SQIVND come from the germline V gene (reference sequence). V gave up 6 bases and J gave up 5 bases; unmatched junction bases: 6. The CDR3 spans 15 residues. The CDR3: CASRTRTSGSETQYF. CDR3 bases: TGTGCCAGTAGGACACGGACTAGCGGGAGTGAGACCCAGTACTTC.

The J gene is TRBJ2-2, the V gene TRBV6-5, with unresolved D. Trimming pared 2 bases from V and 1 base from J, leaving 5 bases between. Germline V gene lookup returns CDR1 MNHEY and CDR2 SVGAGI. This CDR3 has 14 amino acids. CDR3 bases: TGTGCCAGCAGTTACAAGAGGAACACCGGGGAGCTGTTTTTT. Its translation: CASSYKRNTGELFF.

The chain couples TRBV30 to TRBJ2-7; D call uncertain. Trimming took 2 bases from V and 3 from J, leaving 11 bases between them. Germline CDR1 GTSNPN, CDR2 SVGIG (reference sequence). This CDR3 comprises 13 residues. The DNA for the CDR3 is TGTGCCTGGAGTCGTCAGGCCGTCTACGAGCAGTACTTC. Its translation is CAWSRQAVYEQYF.

This chain joins TRBV7-2 and TRBJ1-3; D is unclear. V lost 3 bases and J lost 2, with 8 bases in between. The CDR3 covers 14 residues. Germline V lookup: CDR1 SGHTA, CDR2 FQGNSA. The CDR3 region is CASSFPPPGNTIYF. CDR3 DNA sequence: TGTGCCAGCAGCTTCCCCCCCCCTGGAAACACCATATATTTT.

This CDR3 is CAWSYNAGGWGDTQYF. Here the CDR3 DNA reads TGTGCCTGGAGTTATAACGCAGGGGGCTGGGGAGATACGCAGTATTTT. This sequence joins TRBV30 and TRBJ2-3; 8 positions agree with TRBD1. Germline CDR1 and CDR2: GTSNPN and SVGIG (reference sequence). The CDR3 covers 16 residues. Germline trimming cut 2 bases from V and 5 bases from J; bases unmatched to any gene: 12.

This clone showed up just once. The chain combines TRBV29-1 with TRBJ1-4; D not resolved. The length of the CDR3 is 11 residues. The V gene's germline CDR1 is SQVTM and CDR2 ANQGSEA. V lost 0 bases and J lost 7, with 3 bases in between. The CDR3 nucleotides read TGCAGCGTTGAAGAAGGTGAAAAACTGTTTTTT. Translation gives CSVEEGEKLFF.

The genes are TRBV5-4 and TRBJ2-2; D possibly corresponds to TRBD2 (6 bases). Per the germline V gene, CDR1 is SGHNT and CDR2 is YYREEE (reference sequence). This CDR3 comprises 15 residues. Trimming removed 1 base from V and 6 bases from J, with 13 bases in between. The CDR3 protein is CASSLSGVRAGELFF. CDR3 nucleotide sequence: TGTGCCAGCAGCTTGTCGGGAGTAAGGGCCGGGGAGCTGTTTTTT.

This rearrangement joins TRBV11-3 to TRBJ1-1; D gene uncertain. Trimming left V 1 base short and J 3 bases short, with 9 bases between. The CDR3 runs to 14 residues. The germline gives CDR1 SGHNT, CDR2 YENEEA. The CDR3 spells CASSLAGVDTEAFF. The DNA of the CDR3 is TGTGCCAGCAGCTTAGCTGGGGTGGACACTGAAGCTTTCTTT.

V is TRBV18 and J is TRBJ2-2; 14 bases line up with TRBD2. The germline V gene encodes CDR1 KGHSH and CDR2 LQKENI. This CDR3 contains 20 residues. V lost 3 bases, J lost 3 bases, and 12 bases stayed unmatched. CDR3 in amino acids: CASSPGLAGDVRRYTGELFF. In nucleotides, the CDR3 is TGTGCCAGCTCACCGGGACTAGCGGGAGACGTTCGTCGGTACACCGGGGAGCTGTTTTTT. The variable domain in full, with the rest retrieved from reference TRBV18 and TRBJ2-2, is NAGVMQNPRHLVRRRGQEARLRCSPMKGHSHVYWYRQLPEEGLKFMVYLQKENIIDESGMPKERFSAEFPKEGPSILRIQQVVRGDSAAYFCASSPGLAGDVRRYTGELFFGEGSRLTVL.

The rearrangement joins TRBV5-6 to TRBJ2-1, with unresolved D. The V gene's germline CDR1 is SGHDT and CDR2 YYEEEE. CDR3 length: 11 residues. Deletions cut 0 bases from V and 11 bases from J, with 6 bases between. CDR3 in DNA: TGTGCCAGCAGCTTGGCTAATAAGCAGTTCTTC. Translating it yields CASSLANKQFF.

This chain connects TRBV6-1 to TRBJ2-1; TRBD2 matches 11 bases. Per the germline V gene, CDR1 is MNHNS and CDR2 is SASEGT. J gave up 8 bases and V 7 bases, and 7 bases lay outside the gene matches. This CDR3 region has 14 residues. CDR3 DNA sequence: TGTGCCAGCAACATAGCGGGAGGGCCACATGAGCAGTTCTTC. Amino acid sequence: CASNIAGGPHEQFF.

This rearrangement joins TRBV14 to TRBJ1-1, with 8 bases lining up with TRBD1. The V segment lost 3 bases and the J segment 0 bases; nucleotides outside the gene matches: 3. The CDR3 totals 15 residues. Looked up from germline, CDR1 is SGHDN and CDR2 is FVKESK. The CDR3 loop reads CASSHGQGLNTEAFF. CDR3 bases: TGTGCCAGCAGCCATGGACAGGGATTGAACACTGAAGCTTTCTTT.

The CDR3 sequence: CASSLRGPDTKFYNEQFF. As DNA, the CDR3 is TGTGCCAGCAGTTTAAGGGGTCCCGACACGAAGTTCTACAATGAGCAGTTCTTC. The rearrangement uses TRBV27 and TRBJ2-1; TRBD1 might be the D (5 bases). Between the trimmed V and J ends, which lost 2 bases and 3 bases, there was a span of 20 bases. CDR3 length: 18 residues. Germline CDR1 reads MNHEY; CDR2 reads SMNVEV (reference sequence).

J is TRBJ2-6 and V is TRBV18; D may correspond to TRBD1 or TRBD2 (5 bases each). The CDR3 is 17 amino acids. Looked up from germline, CDR1 is KGHSH and CDR2 is LQKENI. V was clipped by 5 bases and J by 0 bases, with 14 bases between them. The CDR3 coding sequence is TGTGCCAGCTCAGTGGGGGAGACCCTCTCTGGGGCCAACGTCCTGACTTTC. Translation gives CASSVGETLSGANVLTF.

The V and J genes are TRBV28 and TRBJ1-2; TRBD1 matches 7 bases. V dropped 5 bases and J dropped 4; count of bases not matched to a gene: 4. This CDR3 has 13 amino acids. CDR1 is MDHEN, CDR2 SYDVKM, per germline. The CDR3 spells CASSPTGAYGYTF. The CDR3 DNA follows: TGTGCCAGCAGTCCCACAGGGGCCTATGGCTACACCTTC.

The CDR3: CASSWTGSNGELFF. The CDR3 DNA is TGTGCCAGCAGCTGGACAGGATCTAACGGGGAGCTGTTTTTT. The chain couples TRBV5-6 to TRBJ2-2; 7 positions agree with TRBD1. Germline V CDR1 and CDR2: SGHDT, YYEEEE. CDR3 size: 14 residues. V was clipped by 3 bases and J by 7 bases; unmatched bases: 6.

The genes are TRBV7-2 and TRBJ2-1, with 8 nucleotides matching TRBD2. In germline, CDR1 is SGHTA, CDR2 FQGNSA. The trim removed 4 bases at V and 2 bases at J, leaving 7 bases unmatched. This CDR3 region has 16 residues. CDR3 loop: CASSSSGRGAYNEQFF. The CDR3 DNA follows: TGTGCCAGCAGCTCTAGCGGGCGGGGAGCCTACAATGAGCAGTTCTTC.